Following are 19 T cell receptor beta chains from one sample sequenced in a study of blood T cell repertoires in COVID-19. Sequenced by immunoSEQ multiplex PCR; TCRdb stores in-frame clones only, minus some. Altogether 450,000 or so clones are present, around 91% being singletons, with the ten largest covering roughly 1.6%. The material sequenced was peripheral blood. The receptors originated from a woman in her forties with COVID-19, enrolled during active disease.

The rearrangement links TRBV10-3 to TRBJ1-5; D ambiguous. Germline values: CDR1 ENHRY, CDR2 SYGVKD. The CDR3 extends over 12 amino acids. Trimming removed 8 bases from V and 4 bases from J, with 9 bases in between. The CDR3 region is CAIGRENQPQHF. CDR3 sequence (DNA): TGTGCCATCGGGAGGGAGAATCAGCCCCAGCATTTT.

In this sample, this clone turned up once. CDR3 sequence (DNA): TGTGCCAGTAGTATAGGAAATAGCGGGAGTGAGACCCAGTACTTC. Its translation: CASSIGNSGSETQYF. This chain connects TRBV19 to TRBJ2-5; 9 bases agree with TRBD2. The J segment lost 5 bases and the V segment lost 1 base, leaving 5 bases of the junction unmatched. The CDR3 contains 15 residues. Germline V gene lookup returns CDR1 LNHDA and CDR2 SQIVND (reference sequence).

The V call is TRBV27, the J call TRBJ2-1; TRBD1 aligns across 7 bases. Germline loops: CDR1 MNHEY, CDR2 SMNVEV (reference sequence). CDR3 length: 14 residues. V shed 5 bases, J shed 4 bases, and the junction held 5 bases outside the gene matches. The CDR3: CASSRQGLYNEQFF. CDR3 sequence (DNA): TGTGCCAGCAGTAGACAGGGATTATACAATGAGCAGTTCTTC.

The rearrangement uses TRBV25-1 and TRBJ1-2; D gene unclear. CDR3 length: 13 residues. V was cut by 3 bases and J by 7 bases, with 12 bases left in between. CDR1 is MGHDK and CDR2 is SYGVNS in the germline V gene. CDR3 region: CASSDAHLGGYTF. CDR3 nucleotides: TGTGCCAGCAGTGATGCCCATCTCGGTGGCTACACCTTC.

The genes are TRBV7-9 and TRBJ2-3; D perhaps matches TRBD2 (6 bases). The germline gives CDR1 SEHNR, CDR2 FQNEAQ (reference sequence). The V end lost 5 bases, the J end lost 0 bases, and 9 bases lay between the germline ends. The CDR3 runs 14 residues. The CDR3 here is CASSGRGSTDTQYF. The CDR3 coding sequence is TGTGCCAGCAGCGGCCGGGGGAGCACAGATACGCAGTATTTT.

The chain couples TRBV7-3 to TRBJ2-5; D possibly corresponds to TRBD2 (7 bases). Trimming left V 3 bases short and J 2 bases short, with 16 bases between. The V gene's germline CDR1 is SGHTA and CDR2 FQGTGA. This CDR3 has 16 residues. The CDR3: CASSFGGGGQQETQYF. The CDR3 DNA follows: TGTGCCAGCAGCTTCGGGGGCGGGGGTCAACAAGAGACCCAGTACTTC.

The chain carries TRBV14 and TRBJ2-5; 8 bases agree with TRBD1. With V trimmed by 0 bases and J by 6 bases, 12 bases remained unmatched. This CDR3 has 17 residues. The germline V gene has CDR1 SGHDN and CDR2 FVKESK. Written as DNA, the CDR3 is TGTGCCAGCAGCCAAGATTTGGAGTCCAGGGGGCGAAAGACCCAGTACTTC. Its protein product is CASSQDLESRGRKTQYF.

As DNA, the CDR3 is TGCAGCGTTGGCCAGGGGGCGAATCAGCCCCAGCATTTT. Its protein product is CSVGQGANQPQHF. The chain employs TRBV29-1 and TRBJ1-5; 8 bases map to TRBD1. The CDR3 length is 13 residues. Germline lookup yields CDR1 SQVTM and CDR2 ANQGSEA. V shed 4 bases, J shed 4 bases, and the junction held 3 bases outside the gene matches.

V usage is TRBV27 and J usage is TRBJ1-5; no firm D call. CDR3 size: 14 residues. Germline-derived CDR1 and CDR2 are MNHEY and SMNVEV (reference sequence). Deletions cut 1 base from V and 2 bases from J, with 6 bases between. CDR3 DNA: TGTGCCAGCAGTTTATACGGGGGCAATCAGCCCCAGCATTTT. Its translation: CASSLYGGNQPQHF.

The V call is TRBV7-9, the J call TRBJ2-1; 10 bases are a match to TRBD2. With 8 bases clipped from V and 7 bases from J, the junction kept 8 bases outside the gene matches. Per the germline V gene, CDR1 is SEHNR and CDR2 is FQNEAQ (reference sequence). The CDR3 length is 14 residues. The CDR3 DNA sequence: TGTGCCAGCGTCCCAGCGGGGGGGCCGAATGAGCAGTTCTTC. Translated: CASVPAGGPNEQFF.

The chain has TRBV28 and TRBJ2-7; TRBD1 is a possible D gene (6 bases). The germline V gene has CDR1 MDHEN and CDR2 SYDVKM. V was clipped by 6 bases and J by 3 bases, with 21 bases between them. The CDR3 has 16 residues. CDR3 DNA: TGTGCCAGCAGGAGGACAGAAAACGAGGGCTACTACGAGCAGTACTTC. The encoded protein is CASRRTENEGYYEQYF. The complete variable domain, with remaining parts taken from reference TRBV28 and TRBJ2-7, reads DVKVTQSSRYLVKRTGEKVFLECVQDMDHENMFWYRQDPGLGLRLIYFSYDVKMKEKGDIPEGYSVSREKKERFSLILESASTNQTSMYLCASRRTENEGYYEQYFGPGTRLTVT.

The chain is built from TRBV19 and TRBJ1-2; D possibly corresponds to TRBD1 (5 bases). Germline CDR1 is LNHDA and CDR2 is SQIVND (reference sequence). This CDR3 has 14 residues. Trimming removed 7 bases from V and 2 bases from J, with 14 bases in between. The CDR3 protein is CASTVDIRNYGYTF. CDR3 sequence (DNA): TGTGCCAGTACCGTGGACATACGGAACTATGGCTACACCTTC.

The chain combines TRBV6-5 with TRBJ1-5, with D perhaps matching TRBD1 (6 bases). Trimming took off 10 bases at V and 6 bases at J, with 22 bases between the two ends. The CDR3 length is 15 residues. CDR1 MNHEY and CDR2 SVGAGI come from the germline V gene. CDR3: CATRGAPRGVQPQHF. Written as DNA, the CDR3 is TGTGCCACCCGGGGGGCCCCAAGGGGAGTTCAGCCCCAGCATTTT.

The chain is built from TRBV5-1 and TRBJ1-1; TRBD1 is a possible D gene (5 bases). Trimming left V 0 bases short and J 0 bases short, with 9 bases between. The CDR3 loop spans 15 amino acids. The germline gives CDR1 SGHRS, CDR2 YFSETQ. DNA of the CDR3: TGCGCCAGCAGCTTGGAGGGGTCCGTGAACACTGAAGCTTTCTTT. Protein sequence: CASSLEGSVNTEAFF.

V gene TRBV5-1 combines with J gene TRBJ1-2, with D possibly matching TRBD1 (6 bases). This CDR3 has 15 residues. Germline V CDR1 and CDR2: SGHRS, YFSETQ. V was cut by 3 bases and J by 2 bases, with 14 bases left in between. The CDR3, as DNA: TGCGCCAGCAGCTCAGGACAGCCAACCAACTATGGCTACACCTTC. It is translated as CASSSGQPTNYGYTF.

The genes are TRBV7-2 and TRBJ2-1; D is possibly TRBD1 (5 bases). The length of the CDR3 is 14 residues. Germline V gene sequence: CDR1 SGHTA, CDR2 FQGNSA. Trimming cost V 1 base and J 6 bases, with 10 bases left between them. For the CDR3, the DNA is TGTGCCAGCAGCTTAGTTTGGCAGGGCAATGAGCAGTTCTTC. The encoded protein is CASSLVWQGNEQFF.

The rearrangement joins TRBV7-2 to TRBJ1-2; TRBD1 might be the D (5 bases). With 5 bases removed from V and 4 bases from J, the gap between germline ends came to 11 bases. The CDR3 extends over 13 amino acids. Germline V CDR1 and CDR2: SGHTA, FQGNSA. The CDR3 reads CASSPRQTYGYTF. CDR3 DNA: TGTGCCAGCAGCCCCAGACAGACCTATGGCTACACCTTC.

The rearrangement uses TRBV25-1 and TRBJ1-2; D gene ambiguous. Germline CDR1 and CDR2: MGHDK and SYGVNS. The CDR3 contains 14 residues. The V end lost 3 bases, the J end lost 5 bases, and 13 bases lay between the germline ends. The CDR3 DNA is TGTGCCAGCAGTGAGTCTGGCAGACAATATGGCTACACCTTC. Translated: CASSESGRQYGYTF.

The V and J genes are TRBV6-5 and TRBJ2-7; 11 bases match TRBD2. Germline lookup yields CDR1 MNHEY and CDR2 SVGAGI. Germline trimming cut 9 bases from V and 1 base from J; bases unmatched to any gene: 8. CDR3 length equals 15 residues. CDR3 DNA: TGTGCCAGTGCGATAGGGACTAGCGGATCCTACGAGCAGTACTTC. Residues: CASAIGTSGSYEQYF.